The clone carrying this T cell receptor beta chain was counted ten times or more. This sample is part of a study of CD8+CD57+ T cells in acquired aplastic anemia. Trimming cost V 0 bases and J 7 bases, with 12 bases left between them. This CDR3 contains 15 residues. CDR1 is LNHNV and CDR2 is YYDKDF in the germline V gene (reference sequence). Both TCR beta VDJ combination and CDR3 sequence profiling were carried out. Genomic DNA was the template for this profiling. TCRdb re-derived calls from the reads in MiXCR, one entry per CDR3 protein. Of under 200,000 distinct CDR3 sequences in the sample, roughly 63% were seen once.

The V and J genes are TRBV15 and TRBJ1-4; maybe TRBD1 (6 bases). The sample was sorted CD4+, CD8+, or CD8+CD57+ T cells (not recorded which) from PBMCs. The clonotype was recovered from a human donor in good health. The DNA of the CDR3 is TGTGCCACCAGCAGAGATTCGGGGACACCTGAAAAACTGTTTTTT. Protein product: CATSRDSGTPEKLFF.